Each of the 29 T cell receptor beta chains below was sequenced from the same sample in a study of cytomegalovirus exposure and HLA in healthy donors. With 60 Vbeta and 13 Jbeta primers, the PCR was carried out. The repertoire was sequenced with immunoSEQ multiplex PCR; TCRdb's copy has only in-frame clones and lacks some. The data contain 150,000 to 200,000 clones, 79% of them seen just once; the ten biggest clones take up 0.39%. Sequences were obtained from PBMCs. The receptors here all came from a male donor in good health and CMV-seropositive.

The chain has TRBV7-2 and TRBJ2-3; tentative D call: TRBD1 (5 bases). Trimming pared 2 bases from V and 4 bases from J, leaving 10 bases between. Germline values: CDR1 SGHTA, CDR2 FQGNSA. This CDR3 is 14 amino acids long. CDR3 nucleotides: TGTGCCAGCAGCTTATGGGCAGGGCCAGATACGCAGTATTTT. Protein sequence: CASSLWAGPDTQYF.

V and J are TRBV2 and TRBJ2-5; 10 bases fit TRBD2. This CDR3 has 14 residues. Per germline, CDR1 SNHLY and CDR2 FYNNEI. V lost 4 bases and J lost 4; bases outside the gene matches: 3. CDR3: CASSGAGGRETQYF. CDR3 in DNA: TGTGCCAGCAGTGGAGCGGGAGGGCGAGAGACCCAGTACTTC.

The V gene is TRBV4-1, the J gene TRBJ2-5; D possibly corresponds to TRBD1 (6 bases). The DNA end favors TRBJ2-7, so the J call may be wrong. The CDR3 loop spans 15 amino acids. Looked up from germline, CDR1 is MGHRA and CDR2 is YSYEKL. The CDR3 loop is CASSRLQGPPNEQYF. In nucleotides, the CDR3 is TGCGCCAGCAGCCGCCTACAGGGCCCTCCTAACGAGCAGTACTTC.

The chain uses TRBV11-2 and TRBJ2-1; weak D call: TRBD2 (5 bases). Trimming removed 2 bases from V and 0 bases from J, with 8 bases in between. CDR3 length equals 15 residues. Germline values: CDR1 SGHAT, CDR2 FQNNGV. CDR3 in DNA: TGTGCCAGCAGCTTATCGGACTCCTCCTACAATGAGCAGTTCTTC. Its protein is CASSLSDSSYNEQFF. The full variable domain, rest sourced from reference TRBV11-2 and TRBJ2-1, is EAGVAQSPRYKIIEKRQSVAFWCNPISGHATLYWYQQILGQGPKLLIQFQNNGVVDDSQLPKDRFSAERLKGVDSTLKIQPAKLEDSAVYLCASSLSDSSYNEQFFGPGTRLTVL.

V and J are TRBV27 and TRBJ2-7; 10 nucleotides agree with TRBD2. The germline V gene encodes CDR1 MNHEY and CDR2 SMNVEV (reference sequence). The CDR3 is made up of 14 amino acids. The V gene end was trimmed by 7 bases and the J gene end by 4 bases; junction bases not matched to a gene: 7. CDR3 residues: CASTPTSGEYEQYF. The CDR3 bases are TGTGCCAGCACCCCTACTAGCGGGGAATACGAGCAGTACTTC.

This chain connects TRBV7-9 to TRBJ1-1; no reliable D call. The CDR3 consists of 14 residues. Looked up from germline, CDR1 is SEHNR and CDR2 is FQNEAQ (reference sequence). V was shortened by 3 bases and J by 1 base, with 9 bases between the two germline ends. The CDR3 region is CASSLEATNTEAFF. In DNA form, the CDR3 reads TGTGCCAGCAGCTTGGAGGCGACGAACACTGAAGCTTTCTTT.

The chain joins TRBV28 to TRBJ1-4; D not resolved. Germline-derived CDR1 and CDR2 are MDHEN and SYDVKM. Trimming took off 1 base at V and 7 bases at J, with 10 bases between the two ends. The CDR3 spans 14 residues. CDR3 in amino acids: CASSLLGRTEKLFF. In nucleotides, the CDR3 is TGTGCCAGCAGTTTATTGGGCAGAACTGAAAAACTGTTTTTT.

The rearrangement links TRBV28 to TRBJ2-7, with 7 bases lining up with TRBD1. The J segment lost 4 bases and the V segment lost 5 bases, leaving 8 bases of the junction unmatched. Germline V CDR1 and CDR2: MDHEN, SYDVKM. CDR3 length: 14 residues. The CDR3 is CASSVGTAGYEQYF. The CDR3 bases are TGTGCCAGCAGTGTTGGGACAGCTGGGTACGAGCAGTACTTC. The full variable domain, rest sourced from reference TRBV28 and TRBJ2-7, is DVKVTQSSRYLVKRTGEKVFLECVQDMDHENMFWYRQDPGLGLRLIYFSYDVKMKEKGDIPEGYSVSREKKERFSLILESASTNQTSMYLCASSVGTAGYEQYFGPGTRLTVT.

The table lists this clone with a few counts. The V gene is TRBV19, the J gene TRBJ1-4; a weak D match, TRBD1 (6 bases). The germline V gene has CDR1 LNHDA and CDR2 SQIVND (reference sequence). V lost 5 bases to trimming and J lost 10 bases, with 14 bases between them. The CDR3 contains 13 residues. In nucleotides, the CDR3 is TGTGCCAGTAGTCTCCAGGGGTTCGGAAAACTGTTTTTT. Translated: CASSLQGFGKLFF.

This chain links TRBV4-1 with TRBJ2-2; 10 bases map to TRBD1. Germline trimming cut 4 bases from V and 1 base from J; bases unmatched to any gene: 21. Germline CDR1 MGHRA, CDR2 YSYEKL. This CDR3 comprises 22 residues. The CDR3 DNA reads TGCGCCAGCAGCCGCCAATCCCCGGGACAGGGGCGCAGCGGGGGGAACACCGGGGAGCTGTTTTTT. Its translation: CASSRQSPGQGRSGGNTGELFF.

The chain carries TRBV28 and TRBJ2-1, with 10 bases lining up with TRBD1. V shed 3 bases, J shed 9 bases, and the junction held 11 bases outside the gene matches. This CDR3 spans 16 amino acids. From germline, CDR1 is MDHEN and CDR2 SYDVKM. The CDR3 spells CASSFTPGQGFGEQFF. In DNA form, the CDR3 reads TGTGCCAGCAGTTTTACCCCGGGACAGGGGTTCGGTGAGCAGTTCTTC.

The V gene is TRBV2, the J gene TRBJ1-5; 7 nucleotides line up with TRBD1. CDR1 SNHLY and CDR2 FYNNEI come from the germline V gene. The CDR3 runs 15 residues. V gave up 7 bases and J gave up 2 bases; unmatched junction bases: 8. The CDR3 coding sequence is TGTGCCAGCAATATACAGGGGACAGGCAATCAGCCCCAGCATTTT. This gives the protein CASNIQGTGNQPQHF.

V is TRBV28 and J is TRBJ2-7, with TRBD1 identical over 7 bases. Germline CDR1 MDHEN, CDR2 SYDVKM. This CDR3 is built from 13 residues. V shed 6 bases and J 5 bases; nucleotides not matched to a gene: 7. The CDR3: CASSPDRAHEQYF. The CDR3 region has the DNA TGTGCCAGCAGCCCTGACAGGGCCCACGAGCAGTACTTC.

The chain combines TRBV6-5 with TRBJ2-7; 7 bases align to TRBD1. The CDR3 extends over 15 amino acids. V was pared by 8 bases and J by 0 bases, with 10 bases of the junction left unmatched. Germline V gene lookup returns CDR1 MNHEY and CDR2 SVGAGI. The CDR3 region is CASHAGTDNSYEQYF. Here the CDR3 DNA reads TGTGCCAGCCACGCCGGGACAGACAACTCCTACGAGCAGTACTTC.

In its sample, this clone was seen a few times. The chain joins TRBV18 to TRBJ2-7; 9 bases fit TRBD2. The CDR3 is 16 amino acids. The germline V gene encodes CDR1 KGHSH and CDR2 LQKENI. After removal of 2 bases from V and 3 bases from J, the junction contained 8 bases not matched to a gene. CDR3 sequence (DNA): TGTGCCAGCTCACCAAGGAGACTAGCGGAGAACTACGAGCAGTACTTC. It is translated as CASSPRRLAENYEQYF. The variable domain in full, with the rest retrieved from reference TRBV18 and TRBJ2-7, is NAGVMQNPRHLVRRRGQEARLRCSPMKGHSHVYWYRQLPEEGLKFMVYLQKENIIDESGMPKERFSAEFPKEGPSILRIQQVVRGDSAAYFCASSPRRLAENYEQYFGPGTRLTVT.

The genes are TRBV7-2 and TRBJ1-1; no definite D call. This CDR3 contains 15 residues. CDR1 SGHTA and CDR2 FQGNSA come from the germline V gene. With 3 bases removed from V and 2 bases from J, the gap between germline ends came to 13 bases. The chain's CDR3 is CASSFRVAVNTEAFF. The CDR3 DNA is TGTGCCAGCAGCTTCCGGGTGGCAGTAAACACTGAAGCTTTCTTT.

This chain connects TRBV5-8 to TRBJ2-5; D is uncertain. Looked up from germline, CDR1 is SGHTS and CDR2 is YDEGEE. Trimming removed 4 bases at V and 7 bases at J, with 20 bases between. The CDR3 is 15 residues long. CDR3 coding DNA: TGTGCCAGCAGCCCCCGAGCCCAAGCCCCAGGGACCCAGTACTTC. This gives the protein CASSPRAQAPGTQYF.

This sequence joins TRBV9 and TRBJ2-2; D perhaps matches TRBD2 (5 bases). Germline lookup yields CDR1 SGDLS and CDR2 YYNGEE. The CDR3 length is 14 residues. Between the trimmed V and J ends, which lost 2 bases and 7 bases, there was a span of 12 bases. CDR3 coding DNA: TGTGCCAGCAGCGTCGGTCGGGGTTACGGGGAGCTGTTTTTT. It specifies CASSVGRGYGELFF.

The rearrangement joins TRBV10-3 to TRBJ1-5, with 10 bases that match TRBD1. The germline V gene has CDR1 ENHRY and CDR2 SYGVKD. V was clipped by 4 bases and J by 11 bases; unmatched bases: 8. The CDR3 is 14 amino acids. CDR3 DNA sequence: TGTGCCATCAGTGGGGACAGGGGTATTACGGCCCAGCATTTT. Translated: CAISGDRGITAQHF.

The rearrangement joins TRBV11-2 to TRBJ2-7; TRBD2 might be the D (5 bases). The CDR3 is made up of 14 amino acids. V lost 5 bases to trimming and J lost 3 bases, with 14 bases between them. The germline CDR1 and CDR2 sequences are SGHAT and FQNNGV. CDR3 nucleotide sequence: TGTGCCAGCAGCCCCCAACCCGGAGGCTACGAGCAGTACTTC. Its protein is CASSPQPGGYEQYF.

The V and J genes are TRBV18 and TRBJ1-2, with 8 bases identical to TRBD1. Trimming cost V 5 bases and J 0 bases; bases outside gene matches: 5. This CDR3 comprises 15 residues. CDR1 and CDR2 (germline): KGHSH, LQKENI. The CDR3 region is CASSSLDRANYGYTF. In DNA, the CDR3 is TGTGCCAGCTCATCCCTGGACAGGGCTAACTATGGCTACACCTTC.

The chain combines TRBV5-4 with TRBJ1-2; D unresolved. V was cut by 0 bases and J by 8 bases, with 11 bases left in between. This CDR3 has 13 residues. Germline CDR1 is SGHNT and CDR2 is YYREEE (reference sequence). Here the CDR3 reads CASSLVLGDGYTF. The CDR3 nucleotides read TGTGCCAGCAGCTTGGTATTAGGAGACGGCTACACCTTC.

The CDR3 spells CASRPTASNYGYTF. In nucleotides, the CDR3 is TGTGCCAGCAGACCGACAGCATCTAACTATGGCTACACCTTC. The V call is TRBV2, the J call TRBJ1-2; D perhaps matches TRBD1 (5 bases). Germline V CDR1 and CDR2: SNHLY, FYNNEI. Trimming pared 6 bases from V and 0 bases from J, leaving 11 bases between. The CDR3 runs to 14 residues.

The chain has TRBV10-3 and TRBJ2-1; a possible D gene is TRBD2 (6 bases). Germline-derived CDR1 and CDR2 are ENHRY and SYGVKD. V lost 10 bases and J lost 3, with 10 bases in between. This CDR3 has 12 amino acids. The DNA of the CDR3 is TGTGCCACTACTAGCAGCTACAATGAGCAGTTCTTC. This sequence encodes CATTSSYNEQFF.

CDR3 nucleotides: TGTGCCAGCAGCCAATACAGGGGCGTCGCCTACGAGCAGTACTTC. This encodes CASSQYRGVAYEQYF. The chain combines TRBV14 with TRBJ2-7, with 7 nucleotides matching TRBD1. The ends lost 2 bases at V and 2 bases at J; junction bases unmatched: 6. In germline, CDR1 is SGHDN, CDR2 FVKESK. The CDR3 consists of 15 residues.

The V call is TRBV7-2, the J call TRBJ2-7, with 7 bases lining up with TRBD1. Germline V gene sequence: CDR1 SGHTA, CDR2 FQGNSA. With V trimmed by 6 bases and J by 3 bases, 11 bases remained unmatched. This CDR3 region has 15 residues. CDR3 region: CASSSNRPGGYEQYF. The CDR3 DNA is TGTGCCAGCAGTTCGAATCGACCAGGGGGCTACGAGCAGTACTTC. Using reference TRBV7-2 and TRBJ2-7 for the parts outside the CDR3, the full variable domain is GAGVSQSPSNKVTEKGKDVELRCDPISGHTALYWYRQSLGQGLEFLIYFQGNSAPDKSGLPSDRFSAERTGGSVSTLTIQRTQQEDSAVYLCASSSNRPGGYEQYFGPGTRLTVT.

A few counts support this clone. The chain carries TRBV9 and TRBJ1-3; no clear D. The CDR3 is 15 residues long. V was trimmed by 0 bases and J by 0 bases, leaving 7 bases between them. Germline V gene lookup returns CDR1 SGDLS and CDR2 YYNGEE. DNA of the CDR3: TGTGCCAGCAGCGTAGCTATCCACTCTGGAAACACCATATATTTT. Translated, it gives CASSVAIHSGNTIYF.

The rearrangement joins TRBV7-2 to TRBJ2-7; the match to TRBD2 covers 8 bases. This CDR3 has 16 amino acids. After removal of 3 bases from V and 2 bases from J, the junction contained 9 bases not matched to a gene. The V gene's germline CDR1 is SGHTA and CDR2 FQGNSA. CDR3 protein: CASSLDGAGVAYEQYF. CDR3 nucleotides: TGTGCCAGCAGCTTGGACGGAGCGGGAGTTGCCTACGAGCAGTACTTC.

The genes are TRBV5-6 and TRBJ2-3, with D tentatively TRBD2 (6 bases). Germline lookup yields CDR1 SGHDT and CDR2 YYEEEE. The CDR3 is made up of 15 amino acids. Trimming took off 7 bases at V and 1 base at J, with 16 bases between the two ends. CDR3 DNA: TGTGCCAGCCTTCGGGACTGGGGCGGCACAGATACGCAGTATTTT. It translates to CASLRDWGGTDTQYF.